A single sample is the source of the 9 T cell receptor beta chains below, sequenced in a study of T cell responses to AZD1222 COVID-19 vaccine (dated by TCRdb to about 2021). According to the study, the label for this sample's time point signals: about 28 days (+/-7) after the second vaccine dose. The library was generated by the immunoSEQ multiplex PCR assay. As stored in TCRdb, this immuneACCESS dataset retains in-frame rearrangements with V and J assigned. A fraction of the clones does not appear; measured against another copy, unresolved V genes explain less than half of the discrepancy, and the remainder lacks a known reason. Present in this sample are roughly 120,000 clones, about 93% of which were seen just once. The ten largest clones take up 5% of the sample. The sample was peripheral blood, taken 28 days after the second AZD1222 dose. The origin of the receptors is an adult who received the AZD1222 COVID-19 vaccine.

V usage is TRBV18 and J usage is TRBJ1-1; a weak D match, TRBD1 (6 bases). V was shortened by 2 bases and J by 6 bases, with 13 bases between the two germline ends. The length of the CDR3 is 14 residues. Germline-derived CDR1 and CDR2 are KGHSH and LQKENI. CDR3 coding DNA: TGTGCCAGCTCACCAAGAGGGGGGTTCGCTGAAGCTTTCTTT. Protein sequence: CASSPRGGFAEAFF.

The CDR3 nucleotides read TGTGCCAGCAGACAAACCCGAGGGGAAGAGACCCAGTACTTC. Its translation: CASRQTRGEETQYF. The chain uses TRBV2 and TRBJ2-5, with D perhaps TRBD1 or TRBD2 (5 bases each). CDR1 and CDR2 (germline): SNHLY, FYNNEI. The V and J ends lost 6 bases and 3 bases respectively, with 14 bases between them. The CDR3 contains 14 residues.

This chain joins TRBV5-1 and TRBJ2-7, with a tentative D call TRBD2 (5 bases). The V end was cut by 1 base, the J end by 0 bases, with 8 bases between. This CDR3 spans 14 amino acids. Germline V gene data show CDR1 as SGHRS and CDR2 as YFSETQ. CDR3: CASSLSGTSYEQYF. The DNA for the CDR3 is TGCGCCAGCAGCTTGAGCGGCACCTCCTACGAGCAGTACTTC.

The chain employs TRBV28 and TRBJ1-5; possible D gene TRBD1, 6 bases. With 0 bases removed from V and 9 bases from J, the gap between germline ends came to 6 bases. CDR3 length: 12 amino acids. Germline assignment: CDR1 MDHEN and CDR2 SYDVKM. In DNA form, the CDR3 reads TGTGCCAGCAGTTTATGGGGGGCGCCCCAGCATTTT. Its translation is CASSLWGAPQHF.

This clone has only one observation. The gene calls are TRBV27 and TRBJ1-1; D gene unclear. The CDR3 has 14 amino acids. Germline CDR1 is MNHEY and CDR2 is SMNVEV (reference sequence). Trimming left V 5 bases short and J 0 bases short, with 10 bases between. The CDR3 region has the DNA TGTGCCAGCAGTCCGTTAGGAATGAACACTGAAGCTTTCTTT. Its translation is CASSPLGMNTEAFF.

This sequence joins TRBV6-2 or TRBV6-3 and TRBJ1-2, with TRBD1 matching over 11 bases. V lost 0 bases and J lost 13; bases outside the gene matches: 10. The CDR3 has 15 residues. Per the germline V gene, CDR1 is MNHEY and CDR2 is SVGEGT. Here the CDR3 reads CASSYSRTGGPLGTF. The CDR3 region has the DNA TGTGCCAGCAGTTACTCAAGGACAGGGGGCCCCCTTGGCACCTTC.

The chain employs TRBV19 and TRBJ2-1; TRBD1 matches at 9 bases. The germline V gene has CDR1 LNHDA and CDR2 SQIVND (reference sequence). This CDR3 has 17 residues. Trimming removed 4 bases from V and 4 bases from J; junction bases left unmatched: 11. The CDR3 coding sequence is TGTGCCAGTAGTACTGGGTCGGGACAGGGATATTACAATGAGCAGTTCTTC. It is translated as CASSTGSGQGYYNEQFF.

The V call is TRBV15, the J call TRBJ2-7; 13 bases fit TRBD2. Germline loops: CDR1 LNHNV, CDR2 YYDKDF (reference sequence). V lost 2 bases, J lost 4 bases, and 5 bases stayed unmatched. CDR3 length: 16 amino acids. CDR3 loop: CATSRTRLAGGYEQYF. The CDR3, as DNA: TGTGCCACCAGCAGAACCAGACTAGCGGGGGGTTACGAGCAGTACTTC.

With respect to this clone: The junction differs from germline at one of its ends, possibly a read error. The V call is TRBV7-7, the J call TRBJ1-6; D unclear. CDR1 SSHAT and CDR2 FNYEAQ come from the germline V gene (reference sequence). The CDR3 loop spans 13 amino acids. CDR3 sequence reads: CASSLSENSPLHF. The CDR3 bases are TGTGCTAGCAGCTTGAGCGAAAATTCACCCCTCCACTTT.